Following are 23 T cell receptor beta chains from one sample sequenced in a study of T cells after yellow fever vaccination. TCRdb re-called the 5' RACE reads through MiXCR, storing one row per CDR3 protein. The profile shows about 300,000 distinct CDR3 sequences, around 4.1% of them singletons. Material: PBMCs, obtained 5 days after the yellow fever booster vaccination. These receptors were taken from a man aged 18 to 30 who received the YFV17D yellow fever vaccine.

This clonotype has more than one count but fewer than ten. The chain recombines TRBV24-1 with TRBJ2-1; 7 nucleotides align to TRBD1. The ends lost 4 bases at V and 8 bases at J; junction bases unmatched: 10. The CDR3 runs to 15 residues. Germline loops: CDR1 KGHDR, CDR2 SFDVKD. The DNA for the CDR3 is TGTGCCACCAGTGACCCCCACAGGGGATTGGATGAGCAGTTCTTC. Residues: CATSDPHRGLDEQFF.

This clonotype came up many times. V is TRBV12-3 or TRBV12-4 and J is TRBJ2-1; TRBD1 agrees at 7 bases. This CDR3 is built from 13 residues. V was clipped by 6 bases and J by 9 bases; unmatched bases: 8. In DNA, the CDR3 is TGTGCCAGCAGCAAACGTCGGGACAGTGAGCAGTTCTTC. This gives the protein CASSKRRDSEQFF.

A few counts support this clonotype. This rearrangement joins TRBV3-1 to TRBJ2-1, with unresolved D. The V and J ends lost 0 bases and 1 base respectively, with 16 bases between them. Germline CDR1 is LGHDT and CDR2 is YNNKEL (reference sequence). The CDR3 is 18 residues long. The CDR3 sequence is CASSQDVSGRLSYNEQFF. In DNA, the CDR3 is TGTGCCAGCAGCCAAGATGTGTCGGGCAGGCTATCCTACAATGAGCAGTTCTTC.

The J gene is TRBJ2-1, the V gene TRBV12-3 or TRBV12-4; the D is unclear. The V and J ends lost 6 bases and 8 bases respectively, with 11 bases between them. There are 12 residues in the CDR3. CDR3 in amino acids: CASSFIVYEQFF. The CDR3 DNA sequence: TGTGCCAGCAGCTTTATAGTATATGAGCAGTTCTTC.

This clonotype has more than one count but fewer than ten. The chain joins TRBV12-3 or TRBV12-4 to TRBJ2-1; TRBD2 matches 7 bases. The length of the CDR3 is 13 residues. V lost 7 bases to trimming and J lost 5 bases; unmatched junction nucleotides: 5. The CDR3 loop is CASTLRGNNEQFF. The DNA of the CDR3 is TGTGCCAGCACCCTGCGGGGGAACAATGAGCAGTTCTTC.

There are many counts of this clonotype. The J gene is TRBJ2-7, the V gene TRBV27, with TRBD1 matching over 9 bases. Trimming at V came to 4 bases and at J to 7 bases, leaving 8 bases not matched to a gene. Per germline, CDR1 MNHEY and CDR2 SMNVEV (reference sequence). This CDR3 is built from 14 residues. The DNA for the CDR3 is TGTGCCAGCAGTTCCCGGGACAGGGCTCGGGAGCAGTACTTC. Protein product: CASSSRDRAREQYF.

The J gene is TRBJ2-5, the V gene TRBV3-1; D is possibly TRBD2 (7 bases). The V gene lost 1 base and the J gene lost 3 bases, with 12 bases spanning the gap. Germline-derived CDR1 and CDR2 are LGHDT and YNNKEL (reference sequence). This CDR3 is built from 15 residues. The CDR3 DNA reads TGTGCCAGCAGCCAAGCCGGGGGGCCGAAAGAGACCCAGTACTTC. Protein product: CASSQAGGPKETQYF.

The CDR3 here is CASSYPRDRPGTRGETQYF. CDR3 nucleotides: TGTGCCAGCAGTTACCCCAGGGACAGGCCCGGGACTAGGGGAGAGACCCAGTACTTC. J is TRBJ2-5 and V is TRBV6-5, with D possibly called TRBD1 or TRBD2 (8 bases each). The CDR3 totals 19 residues. V was clipped by 2 bases and J by 4 bases, with 26 bases between them. Germline assignment: CDR1 MNHEY and CDR2 SVGAGI.

This clonotype occurred a few times. The chain has TRBV20-1 and TRBJ1-2, with D perhaps matching TRBD1 (6 bases). Per the germline V gene, CDR1 is DFQATT and CDR2 is SNEGSKA (reference sequence). The CDR3 sequence is 12 residues long. Deletions cut 6 bases from V and 8 bases from J, with 16 bases between. The CDR3 protein is CSAEQGSPGYTF. The CDR3 DNA is TGCAGTGCCGAACAGGGATCTCCGGGCTACACCTTC.

This clonotype was seen only a few times. This sequence joins TRBV12-3 or TRBV12-4 and TRBJ2-1, with D unresolved. The CDR3 has 13 amino acids. The V gene lost 3 bases and the J gene lost 9 bases, with 12 bases spanning the gap. The CDR3 region is CASSFEGPAEQFF. The CDR3 DNA reads TGTGCCAGCAGTTTCGAAGGGCCAGCTGAGCAGTTCTTC.

Many counts were recorded for this clonotype. The chain joins TRBV4-1 to TRBJ1-5, with 9 bases identical to TRBD1. V dropped 0 bases and J dropped 4; count of bases not matched to a gene: 4. CDR1 and CDR2 from the germline V gene are MGHRA and YSYEKL. This CDR3 has 16 residues. The CDR3 here is CASSQDWGQGNQPQHF. The CDR3 DNA reads as TGCGCCAGCAGCCAAGATTGGGGACAGGGTAATCAGCCCCAGCATTTT.

This clonotype was counted at least ten times. The chain couples TRBV10-2 to TRBJ2-1, with unresolved D. Germline CDR1 is WSHSY and CDR2 is SAAADI. The CDR3 spans 12 residues. Trimming took 6 bases from V and 6 from J, leaving 9 bases between them. The CDR3 nucleotides are TGCGCCAGCAGGTCCAGCGCCAATGAGCAGTTCTTC. Translated, it gives CASRSSANEQFF.

The chain couples TRBV6-6 to TRBJ2-5; 13 bases map to TRBD2. CDR3 size: 17 residues. The J segment lost 2 bases and the V segment lost 7 bases, leaving 10 bases of the junction unmatched. Germline V gives CDR1 MNHNY, CDR2 SVGAGI (reference sequence). This chain's CDR3 is CASKTTSGGAGQETQYF. CDR3 in DNA: TGTGCCAGCAAAACTACTAGCGGGGGGGCGGGGCAAGAGACCCAGTACTTC.

This clonotype was detected a few times. The chain has TRBV6-2 or TRBV6-3 and TRBJ2-7; the D is unclear. The CDR3 is 21 residues long. The V and J ends lost 0 bases and 3 bases respectively, with 30 bases between them. Germline CDR1 and CDR2: MNHEY and SVGEGT. CDR3 in amino acids: CASSYSIDPEGGLPGLYEQYF. The CDR3 DNA sequence: TGTGCCAGCAGTTACTCGATAGACCCGGAAGGCGGTCTTCCTGGCCTCTACGAGCAGTACTTC.

The sample holds many counts of this clonotype. The chain employs TRBV7-2 and TRBJ2-5, with D possibly being TRBD1 (6 bases). Germline V gene lookup returns CDR1 SGHTA and CDR2 FQGNSA. Between the trimmed V and J ends, which lost 4 bases and 5 bases, there was a span of 20 bases. The CDR3 has 16 amino acids. The CDR3 DNA reads TGTGCCAGCAGCTCCCAACAGGGCGGTGTAGTTGAGACCCAGTACTTC. Translation gives CASSSQQGGVVETQYF.

The CDR3 DNA reads as TGCGCCAGCAGCCCTTGGGGATCGGGGGTTACAGATACGCAGTATTTT. Amino acids: CASSPWGSGVTDTQYF. J is TRBJ2-3 and V is TRBV5-1; TRBD2 is a possible D gene (6 bases). With 4 bases removed from V and 3 bases from J, the gap between germline ends came to 18 bases. The CDR3 spans 16 residues. Per the germline V gene, CDR1 is SGHRS and CDR2 is YFSETQ.

The chain is built from TRBV7-2 and TRBJ2-2; a possible D gene is TRBD2 (5 bases). The CDR3 covers 18 residues. Germline CDR1 SGHTA, CDR2 FQGNSA. V dropped 5 bases and J dropped 6 bases, with 25 bases sitting between them. CDR3 protein: CASSPHRAGLGGAGELFF. For the CDR3, the DNA is TGTGCCAGCAGCCCACATAGGGCGGGTCTAGGAGGCGCCGGGGAGCTGTTTTTT.

This clonotype was observed many times. V gene TRBV4-3 combines with J gene TRBJ1-4, with TRBD1 matching 7 bases. This CDR3 comprises 18 residues. The germline CDR1 and CDR2 sequences are LGHNA and YSLEER. Unmatched junction bases numbered 12, after V lost 2 bases and J lost 3 bases. The CDR3 DNA sequence: TGCGCCAGCAGCCAAAGTCCGAGGGGGCCAGAGGCTAATGAAAAACTGTTTTTT. It encodes CASSQSPRGPEANEKLFF.

As regards this clonotype: A read error may explain this, as a much larger clone is one base away. A read error is likely, as this CDR3 ends without the conserved phenylalanine or tryptophan. The chain carries TRBV29-1 and TRBJ2-5; 7 bases agree with TRBD2. J gave up 0 bases and V 4 bases, and 5 bases lay outside the gene matches. Germline CDR1 reads SQVTM; CDR2 reads ANQGSEA. This CDR3 comprises 14 residues. This CDR3 is CSVVFRGDQETQYL. CDR3 sequence (DNA): TGCAGCGTTGTATTCCGGGGGGACCAAGAGACCCAGTACCTC.

This clonotype came up many times. The chain is built from TRBV13 and TRBJ2-3; tentative D call: TRBD2 (6 bases). The CDR3 totals 18 residues. Germline loops: CDR1 PRHDT, CDR2 FYEKMQ (reference sequence). V was clipped by 1 base and J by 2 bases, with 19 bases between them. This CDR3 is CASSLAPPGRGYTDTQYF. CDR3 coding DNA: TGTGCCAGCAGCTTAGCCCCTCCGGGGCGGGGCTACACAGATACGCAGTATTTT.

This clonotype was counted between two and nine times. The chain is built from TRBV29-1 and TRBJ1-5; D not certain. There are 14 residues in the CDR3. V was cut by 4 bases and J by 0 bases, with 10 bases left in between. The germline V gene has CDR1 SQVTM and CDR2 ANQGSEA. DNA for the CDR3: TGCAGCGTTGTATCGGGCGATAGCAATCAGCCCCAGCATTTT. It is translated as CSVVSGDSNQPQHF.

This clonotype has only a few counts. V is TRBV4-3 and J is TRBJ2-3; D remains unclear. With 4 bases removed from V and 2 bases from J, the gap between germline ends came to 16 bases. Germline V gene data show CDR1 as LGHNA and CDR2 as YSLEER. CDR3 length: 16 amino acids. CDR3 sequence reads: CASSLGPSSFTDTQYF. The CDR3 DNA follows: TGCGCCAGCAGCCTCGGGCCTTCTTCTTTCACAGATACGCAGTATTTT.

This clonotype was seen a few times. The chain employs TRBV12-5 and TRBJ1-1, with D possibly being TRBD1 (6 bases). V lost 1 base, J lost 3 bases, and 15 bases lay in between. CDR3 size: 16 residues. The germline gives CDR1 LGHNT, CDR2 FRNRAP. CDR3 coding DNA: TGTGCTAGTGGTTTGGATCCCGACAGGCGTGACACTGAAGCTTTCTTT. It codes for CASGLDPDRRDTEAFF.